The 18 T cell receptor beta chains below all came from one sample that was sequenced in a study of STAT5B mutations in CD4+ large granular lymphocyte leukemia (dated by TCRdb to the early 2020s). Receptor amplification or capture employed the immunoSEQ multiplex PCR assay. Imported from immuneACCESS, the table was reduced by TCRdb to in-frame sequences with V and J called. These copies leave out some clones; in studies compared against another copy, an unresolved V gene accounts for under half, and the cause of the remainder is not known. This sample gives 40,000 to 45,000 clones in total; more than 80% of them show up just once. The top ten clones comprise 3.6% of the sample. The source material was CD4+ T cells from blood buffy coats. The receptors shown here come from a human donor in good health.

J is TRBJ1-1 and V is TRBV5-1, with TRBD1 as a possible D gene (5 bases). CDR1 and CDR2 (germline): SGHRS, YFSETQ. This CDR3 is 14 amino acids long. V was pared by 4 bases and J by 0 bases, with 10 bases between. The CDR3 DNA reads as TGCGCCAGCAGCCGGGACGCCTTGAACACTGAAGCTTTCTTT. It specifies CASSRDALNTEAFF.

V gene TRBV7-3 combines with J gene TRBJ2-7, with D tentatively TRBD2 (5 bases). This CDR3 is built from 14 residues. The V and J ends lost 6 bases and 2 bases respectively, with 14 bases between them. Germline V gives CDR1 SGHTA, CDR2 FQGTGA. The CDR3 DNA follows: TGTGCCAGCAGTCTCGACGGGAACACCTACGAGCAGTACTTC. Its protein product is CASSLDGNTYEQYF.

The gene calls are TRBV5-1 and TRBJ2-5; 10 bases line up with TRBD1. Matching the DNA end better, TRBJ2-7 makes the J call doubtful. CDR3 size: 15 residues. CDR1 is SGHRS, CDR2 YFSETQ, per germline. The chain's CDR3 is CASSNLDRGLSEQYF. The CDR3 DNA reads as TGCGCCAGCAGTAACCTCGACAGGGGGCTCTCCGAGCAGTACTTC.

CDR3 nucleotide sequence: TGCGCCAGCAGCCAAGATTCTACAGGGGGTTACTATGGCTACACCTTC. Translation gives CASSQDSTGGYYGYTF. V is TRBV4-1 and J is TRBJ1-2; 8 positions agree with TRBD1. The CDR3 totals 16 residues. V trimming: 0 bases; J trimming: 3 bases; junction bases outside the gene matches: 6. The germline CDR1 and CDR2 sequences are MGHRA and YSYEKL.

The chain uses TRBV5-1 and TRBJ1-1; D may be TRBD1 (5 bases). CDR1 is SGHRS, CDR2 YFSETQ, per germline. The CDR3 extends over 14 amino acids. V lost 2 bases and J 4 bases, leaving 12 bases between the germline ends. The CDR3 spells CASSFGQGSTEAFF. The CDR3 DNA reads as TGCGCCAGCAGCTTCGGGCAGGGATCCACTGAAGCTTTCTTT.

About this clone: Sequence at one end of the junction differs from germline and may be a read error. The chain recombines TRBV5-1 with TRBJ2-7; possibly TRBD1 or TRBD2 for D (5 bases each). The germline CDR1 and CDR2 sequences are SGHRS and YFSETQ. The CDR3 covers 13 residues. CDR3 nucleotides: TGCGCCGGCAGTACAGGACACGGGGACGAGCAGTACTTC. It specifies CAGSTGHGDEQYF. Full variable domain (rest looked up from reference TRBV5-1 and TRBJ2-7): KAGVTQTPRYLIKTRGQQVTLSCSPISGHRSVSWYQQTPGQGLQFLFEYFSETQRNKGNFPGRFSGRQFSNSRSEMNVSTLELGDSALYLCAGSTGHGDEQYFGPGTRLTVT.

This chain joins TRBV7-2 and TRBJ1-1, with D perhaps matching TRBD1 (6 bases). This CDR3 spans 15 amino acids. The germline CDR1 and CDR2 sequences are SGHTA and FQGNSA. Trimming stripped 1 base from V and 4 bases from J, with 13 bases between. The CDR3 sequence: CASSLDAGAGTEAFF. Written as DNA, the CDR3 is TGTGCCAGCAGCTTAGATGCAGGGGCGGGCACTGAAGCTTTCTTT.

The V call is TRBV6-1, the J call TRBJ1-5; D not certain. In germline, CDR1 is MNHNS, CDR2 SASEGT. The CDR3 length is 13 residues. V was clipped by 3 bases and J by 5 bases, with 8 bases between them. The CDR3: CASSEGRDQPQHF. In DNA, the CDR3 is TGTGCCAGCAGTGAGGGTAGGGATCAGCCCCAGCATTTT.

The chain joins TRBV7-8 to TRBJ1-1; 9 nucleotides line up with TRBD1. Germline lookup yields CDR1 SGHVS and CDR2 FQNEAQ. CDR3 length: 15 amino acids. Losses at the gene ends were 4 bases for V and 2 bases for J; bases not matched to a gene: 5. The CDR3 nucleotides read TGTGCCAGCAGCTGGGGGACAGGGAGTAACACTGAAGCTTTCTTT. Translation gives CASSWGTGSNTEAFF.

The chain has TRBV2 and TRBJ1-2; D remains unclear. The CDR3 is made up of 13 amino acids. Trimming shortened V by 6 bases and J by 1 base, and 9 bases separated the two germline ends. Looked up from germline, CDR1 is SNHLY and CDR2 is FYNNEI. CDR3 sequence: CASRDDGNYGYTF. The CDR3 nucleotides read TGTGCCAGCAGGGATGACGGTAACTATGGCTACACCTTC.

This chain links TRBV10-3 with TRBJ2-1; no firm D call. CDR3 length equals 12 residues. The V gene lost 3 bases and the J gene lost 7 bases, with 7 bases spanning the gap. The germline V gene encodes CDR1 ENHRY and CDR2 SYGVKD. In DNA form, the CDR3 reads TGTGCCATCAGTGAACGTAGGAATGAGCAGTTCTTC. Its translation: CAISERRNEQFF.

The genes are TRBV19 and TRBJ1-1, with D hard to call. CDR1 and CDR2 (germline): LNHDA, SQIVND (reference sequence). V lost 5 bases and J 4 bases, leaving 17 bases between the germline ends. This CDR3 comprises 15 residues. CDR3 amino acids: CASSARVDGVTEAFF. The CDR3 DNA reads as TGTGCCAGTAGTGCCCGGGTCGATGGAGTCACTGAAGCTTTCTTT. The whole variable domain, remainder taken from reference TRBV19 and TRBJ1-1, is DGGITQSPKYLFRKEGQNVTLSCEQNLNHDAMYWYRQDPGQGLRLIYYSQIVNDFQKGDIAEGYSVSREKKESFPLTVTSAQKNPTAFYLCASSARVDGVTEAFFGQGTRLTVV.

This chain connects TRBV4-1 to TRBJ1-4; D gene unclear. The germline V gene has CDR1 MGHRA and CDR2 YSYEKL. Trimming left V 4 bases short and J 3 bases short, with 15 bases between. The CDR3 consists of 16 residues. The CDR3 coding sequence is TGCGCCAGCAGCCTCGTGCCCCGGGTAGCTAATGAAAAACTGTTTTTT. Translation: CASSLVPRVANEKLFF.

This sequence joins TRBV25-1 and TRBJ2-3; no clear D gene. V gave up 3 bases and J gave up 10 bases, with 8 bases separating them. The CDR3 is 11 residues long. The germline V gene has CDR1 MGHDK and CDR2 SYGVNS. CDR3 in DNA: TGTGCCAGCAGTGACGGAATGTCGCAGTATTTT. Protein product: CASSDGMSQYF.

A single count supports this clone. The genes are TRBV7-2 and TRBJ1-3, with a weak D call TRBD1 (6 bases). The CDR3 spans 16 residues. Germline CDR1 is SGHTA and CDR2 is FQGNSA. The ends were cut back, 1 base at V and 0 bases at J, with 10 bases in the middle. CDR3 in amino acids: CASSLEGGVSGNTIYF. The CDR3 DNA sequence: TGTGCCAGCAGCTTAGAGGGGGGAGTCTCTGGAAACACCATATATTTT.

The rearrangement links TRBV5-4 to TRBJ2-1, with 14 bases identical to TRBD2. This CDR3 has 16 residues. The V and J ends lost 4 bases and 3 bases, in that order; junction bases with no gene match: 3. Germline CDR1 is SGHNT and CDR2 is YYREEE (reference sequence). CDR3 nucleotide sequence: TGTGCCAGCAGCCCCGGGACTAGCGGGGGCTACAATGAGCAGTTCTTC. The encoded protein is CASSPGTSGGYNEQFF. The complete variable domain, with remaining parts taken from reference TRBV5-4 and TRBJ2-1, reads ETGVTQSPTHLIKTRGQQVTLRCSSQSGHNTVSWYQQALGQGPQFIFQYYREEENGRGNFPPRFSGLQFPNYSSELNVNALELDDSALYLCASSPGTSGGYNEQFFGPGTRLTVL.

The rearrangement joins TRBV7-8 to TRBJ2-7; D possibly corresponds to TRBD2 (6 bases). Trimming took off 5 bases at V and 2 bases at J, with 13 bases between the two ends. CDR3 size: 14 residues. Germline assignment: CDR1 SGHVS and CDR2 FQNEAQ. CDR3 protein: CASSPGRFTYEQYF. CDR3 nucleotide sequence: TGTGCCAGCAGCCCGGGGAGGTTTACCTACGAGCAGTACTTC.

This CDR3 reads CASSLEGLRSYGYTF. CDR3 nucleotide sequence: TGTGCCAGCAGCTTAGAGGGGCTGCGGTCTTATGGCTACACCTTC. The rearrangement uses TRBV7-9 and TRBJ1-2; D may be TRBD1 (5 bases). The germline CDR1 and CDR2 sequences are SEHNR and FQNEAQ (reference sequence). The V gene lost 1 base and the J gene lost 5 bases, with 14 bases spanning the gap. This CDR3 is 15 amino acids long.